These 3 T cell receptor beta chains originate from one sample sequenced in a study of metastatic and nonmetastatic thyroid tumors. TCRdb re-called the PCR reads via MiXCR. The data contain tens of thousands of clones, 9.5% to 15% of them singletons. Patients underwent thyroid surgery, and none had received any treatment before it. Sequences were obtained from tumor tissue. Receptors were obtained from a female donor with papillary thyroid cancer or a benign thyroid nodule (not recorded which). Some clones in this sample may be carry-over from other donors' samples.

The table lists this clone with many counts. The chain is built from TRBV30 and TRBJ1-2; D is unclear. CDR1 and CDR2 (germline): GTSNPN, SVGIG (reference sequence). The CDR3 has 12 amino acids. V was shortened by 0 bases and J by 4 bases, with 6 bases between the two germline ends. The CDR3 nucleotides read TGTGCCTGGAGTGTACGGGGCTATGGCTACACCTTC. It translates to CAWSVRGYGYTF.

In its sample, this clone was seen many times. This sequence joins TRBV19 and TRBJ2-1, with TRBD2 matching over 7 bases. Germline lookup yields CDR1 LNHDA and CDR2 SQIVND (reference sequence). The CDR3 runs 18 residues. J lost 6 bases, V lost 4 bases, and 18 bases had no gene match. DNA of the CDR3: TGTGCCAGTAGTACAGACAGACGCGGGACTACCTCTTCCAATGAGCAGTTCTTC. Its protein product is CASSTDRRGTTSSNEQFF.

This clone occurred many times. The chain carries TRBV30 and TRBJ2-2; D may correspond to TRBD1 or TRBD2 (7 bases each). The V end was cut by 1 base, the J end by 4 bases, with 16 bases between. The CDR3 has 16 amino acids. The germline gives CDR1 GTSNPN, CDR2 SVGIG (reference sequence). CDR3 nucleotides: TGTGCCTGGAGTGGGTGGGAGGGGGCCGGCACCGGGGAGCTGTTTTTT. The encoded protein is CAWSGWEGAGTGELFF.